Each of the 12 T cell receptor beta chains below was sequenced from the same sample in a study of blood T cell repertoires in COVID-19 (dated by TCRdb to about 2020). Libraries were prepared through the immunoSEQ multiplex PCR assay. Drawn from immuneACCESS, this table holds only the in-frame rearrangements with V and J called that TCRdb kept. Clones are partly lost; checked studies trace under half to an unresolved V gene and leave the rest unexplained. The table for this sample lists approximately 90,000 clones; around 80% of them were counted only once. The ten largest account for 11% of the sample. The specimen sequenced was peripheral blood. The receptors were sampled from a man aged 65-85 years with acute or convalescent COVID-19.

The chain recombines TRBV25-1 with TRBJ2-1; D not resolved. The V and J ends lost 3 bases and 9 bases respectively, with 6 bases between them. The CDR3 is 11 amino acids. Germline-derived CDR1 and CDR2 are MGHDK and SYGVNS. In DNA, the CDR3 is TGTGCCAGCAGTGACCGTATTGAGCAGTTCTTC. Translation: CASSDRIEQFF.

This clone was picked up a small number of times. The CDR3 sequence is CASSRGQAGAFF. The CDR3 bases are TGTGCCAGCTCACGCGGACAGGCGGGAGCTTTCTTT. The V call is TRBV18, the J call TRBJ1-1, with TRBD1 identical over 7 bases. After removal of 4 bases from V and 10 bases from J, the junction contained 6 bases not matched to a gene. This CDR3 is built from 12 residues. The V gene's germline CDR1 is KGHSH and CDR2 LQKENI.

This chain joins TRBV5-1 and TRBJ2-2, with 7 bases aligning to TRBD1. Germline CDR1 and CDR2: SGHRS and YFSETQ. The V segment lost 4 bases and the J segment 8 bases; nucleotides outside the gene matches: 5. The CDR3 runs to 13 residues. CDR3 sequence: CASSQGVRGELFF. DNA for the CDR3: TGCGCCAGCAGCCAGGGGGTCAGGGGGGAGCTGTTTTTT.

The chain combines TRBV7-9 with TRBJ2-1; D perhaps matches TRBD1 (5 bases). The CDR3 is made up of 17 amino acids. V gave up 6 bases and J gave up 8 bases, with 26 bases separating them. Germline V gene sequence: CDR1 SEHNR, CDR2 FQNEAQ (reference sequence). The CDR3 sequence is CASSPGWQGKDGYEQFF. The DNA for the CDR3 is TGTGCCAGCAGTCCCGGGTGGCAGGGCAAAGATGGCTATGAGCAGTTCTTC.

This chain joins TRBV19 and TRBJ1-2; the D is unclear. Germline CDR1 and CDR2: LNHDA and SQIVND (reference sequence). V shed 10 bases and J shed 8 bases, with 14 bases lying between them. This CDR3 has 11 amino acids. CDR3 DNA sequence: TGTGCCACCCGGTCCGGTTGGGGCTACACCTTC. It translates to CATRSGWGYTF.

The chain carries TRBV19 and TRBJ2-3; maybe TRBD1 (5 bases). The CDR3 spans 15 residues. CDR1 LNHDA and CDR2 SQIVND come from the germline V gene (reference sequence). Trimming left V 3 bases short and J 0 bases short, with 10 bases between. The CDR3 DNA is TGTGCCAGTAGTATTGGACACCCGAGCACAGATACGCAGTATTTT. It codes for CASSIGHPSTDTQYF.

The V and J genes are TRBV29-1 and TRBJ2-7; 8 bases align to TRBD2. The trim removed 5 bases at V and 4 bases at J, leaving 7 bases unmatched. The length of the CDR3 is 13 residues. Germline assignment: CDR1 SQVTM and CDR2 ANQGSEA. CDR3 loop: CSVTQRGRYEQYF. CDR3 DNA sequence: TGCAGCGTTACCCAGCGGGGGCGATACGAGCAGTACTTC.

This chain connects TRBV10-3 to TRBJ2-2, with TRBD1 as a possible D gene (5 bases). In germline, CDR1 is ENHRY, CDR2 SYGVKD. Trimming took off 7 bases at V and 8 bases at J, with 14 bases between the two ends. The CDR3 contains 13 residues. The CDR3 here is CAIKGREGGELFF. The CDR3 DNA is TGTGCCATCAAGGGCAGGGAAGGAGGGGAGCTGTTTTTT.

The table lists this clone with a few counts. The chain has TRBV6-1 and TRBJ1-4; tentative D call: TRBD1 (6 bases). Per germline, CDR1 MNHNS and CDR2 SASEGT. V lost 3 bases and J lost 8, with 19 bases in between. The CDR3 contains 16 residues. CDR3 sequence reads: CASSERTGRDWEKLFF. CDR3 coding DNA: TGTGCCAGCAGTGAGAGAACAGGGAGAGATTGGGAAAAACTGTTTTTT.

In DNA form, the CDR3 reads TGTGCCAGCACCGCTCGTGGCTCGGGCTATGGCTACACCTTC. Translated, it gives CASTARGSGYGYTF. This sequence joins TRBV6-6 and TRBJ1-2; D remains unclear. V shed 7 bases and J shed 4 bases, with 16 bases lying between them. CDR3 length equals 14 residues. Looked up from germline, CDR1 is MNHNY and CDR2 is SVGAGI (reference sequence).

This clone was seen once. The rearrangement uses TRBV4-1 and TRBJ2-7; 13 bases agree with TRBD2. Germline assignment: CDR1 MGHRA and CDR2 YSYEKL. The ends lost 5 bases at V and 3 bases at J; junction bases unmatched: 16. The CDR3 sequence is 19 residues long. Here the CDR3 reads CASSTGPRLAGGPNYEQYF. Here the CDR3 DNA reads TGCGCCAGCAGCACAGGTCCGAGACTAGCGGGGGGCCCCAACTACGAGCAGTACTTC.

CDR3 sequence: CASSREGAGEAFF. In DNA form, the CDR3 reads TGTGCCAGCAGTAGGGAGGGCGCGGGTGAAGCTTTCTTT. The chain employs TRBV2 and TRBJ1-1; D unclear. Per the germline V gene, CDR1 is SNHLY and CDR2 is FYNNEI. The CDR3 runs to 13 residues. V lost 5 bases and J 7 bases, leaving 14 bases between the germline ends.